Reported below is one T cell receptor beta chain. This CDR3 spans 14 amino acids. Germline trimming cut 7 bases from V and 4 bases from J; bases unmatched to any gene: 6. The germline CDR1 and CDR2 sequences are LNHDA and SQIVND (reference sequence). Produced via immunoSEQ multiplex PCR; TCRdb's table is partial and in-frame only. The sample has 40,000 to 60,000 clones, approximately 82% seen once. This sample was taken from a study of blood T cell repertoires in COVID-19. The sequence was obtained from a human donor in a cohort sampled during active COVID-19. V gene TRBV19 combines with J gene TRBJ1-3, with 8 bases matching TRBD1. Sample: peripheral blood. CDR3 nucleotide sequence: TGTGCCAGTACCGCAGGGGGCAAAGGAAACACCATATATTTT. This gives the protein CASTAGGKGNTIYF.